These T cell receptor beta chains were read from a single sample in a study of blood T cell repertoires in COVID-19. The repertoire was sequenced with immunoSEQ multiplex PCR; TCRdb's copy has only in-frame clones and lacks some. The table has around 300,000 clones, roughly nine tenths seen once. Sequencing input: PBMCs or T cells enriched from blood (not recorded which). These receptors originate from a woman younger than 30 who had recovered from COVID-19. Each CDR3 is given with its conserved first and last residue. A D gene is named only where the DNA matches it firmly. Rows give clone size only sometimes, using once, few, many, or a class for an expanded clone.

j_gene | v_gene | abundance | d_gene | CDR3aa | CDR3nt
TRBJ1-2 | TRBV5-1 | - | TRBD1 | CASRTGTGLKNGYTF | TGCGCCAGCAGAACCGGGACAGGGTTGAAGAATGGCTACACCTTC
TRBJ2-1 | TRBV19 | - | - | CASSIGNLAYNEQFF | TGTGCCAGTAGTATAGGTAACCTAGCGTACAATGAGCAGTTCTTC
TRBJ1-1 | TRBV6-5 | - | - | CALRQGRFITEAFF | TGTGCCCTCCGGCAGGGTCGGTTTATCACTGAAGCTTTCTTT
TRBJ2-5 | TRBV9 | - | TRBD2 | CASSVVASGWGDQYF | TGTGCCAGCAGCGTAGTCGCTAGCGGGTGGGGCGACCAGTACTTC
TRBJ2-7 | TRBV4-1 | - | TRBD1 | CASSLLTGGEQYF | TGCGCCAGCAGCTTATTGACAGGGGGCGAGCAGTACTTC
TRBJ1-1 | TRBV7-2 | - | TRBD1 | CASSSQTGVGTEAFF | TGTGCCAGCAGCTCCCAGACAGGGGTCGGCACTGAAGCTTTCTTT
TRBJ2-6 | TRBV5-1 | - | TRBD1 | CASSLGRDRGSGANVLTF | TGCGCCAGCAGCTTGGGTCGGGACAGGGGGTCAGGGGCCAACGTCCTGACTTTC
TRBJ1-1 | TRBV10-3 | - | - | CAITTGYGTEAFF | TGTGCCATCACTACAGGATATGGCACTGAAGCTTTCTTT
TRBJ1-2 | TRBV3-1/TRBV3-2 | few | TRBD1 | CASSRDRDGYTF | TGTGCCAGCAGCCGGGACAGAGACGGCTACACCTTC
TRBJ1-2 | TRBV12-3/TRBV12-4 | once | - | CASSLGGGFGYTF | TGTGCCAGCAGTTTAGGTGGAGGGTTTGGCTACACCTTC
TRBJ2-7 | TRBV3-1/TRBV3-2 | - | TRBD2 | CASSRAGRISYEQYF | TGTGCCAGCAGCCGAGCGGGACGGATCTCCTACGAGCAGTACTTC
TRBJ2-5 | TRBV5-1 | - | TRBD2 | CASSLLPSGGQETQYF | TGCGCCAGCAGCTTGCTCCCTAGCGGGGGGCAAGAGACCCAGTACTTC
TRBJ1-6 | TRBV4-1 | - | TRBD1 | CASSQEPQGIHLHF | TGCGCCAGCAGCCAAGAGCCACAGGGGATTCATCTCCACTTT
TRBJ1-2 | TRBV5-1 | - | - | CASSLDRSNYGYTF | TGCGCCAGCAGCTTAGACAGATCTAACTATGGCTACACCTTC
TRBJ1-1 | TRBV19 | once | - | CASSMILEGMGHTEAFF | TGTGCCAGTAGTATGATTTTGGAGGGTATGGGGCACACTGAAGCTTTCTTT
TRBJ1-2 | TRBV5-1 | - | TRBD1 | CASSEDGTGYYTF | TGCGCCAGCAGCGAAGACGGGACAGGGTACTACACCTTC
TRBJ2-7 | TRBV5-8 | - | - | CASSPMGRYEQYF | TGTGCCAGCAGCCCCATGGGGAGGTACGAGCAGTACTTC
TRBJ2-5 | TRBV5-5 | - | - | CASSFVGETQYF | TGTGCCAGCAGCTTTGTCGGAGAGACCCAGTACTTC
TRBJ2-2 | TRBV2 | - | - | CASMTDITGELFF | TGTGCCAGCATGACAGACATCACCGGGGAGCTGTTTTTT
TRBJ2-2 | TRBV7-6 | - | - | CASSSYFTGELFF | TGTGCCAGCAGCTCCTACTTCACCGGGGAGCTGTTTTTT
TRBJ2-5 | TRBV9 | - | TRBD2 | CASNNRTSESETQYF | TGTGCCAGCAACAATAGGACTAGCGAGTCAGAGACCCAGTACTTC
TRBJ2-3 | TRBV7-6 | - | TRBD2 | CASSLPGTSGGGETDTQYF | TGTGCCAGCAGCTTACCAGGGACTAGCGGGGGGGGAGAAACAGATACGCAGTATTTT
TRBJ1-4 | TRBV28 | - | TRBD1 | CASSYPQDRGLEKLFF | TGTGCCAGCAGTTACCCCCAAGACAGGGGGCTCGAAAAACTGTTTTTT
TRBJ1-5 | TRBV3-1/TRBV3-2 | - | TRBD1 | CASSPTPGDSRHQPQHF | TGTGCCAGCAGCCCGACACCGGGGGACAGCCGACATCAGCCCCAGCATTTT
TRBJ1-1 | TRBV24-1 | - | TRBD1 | CATRDRGDTEAFF | TGTGCCACCCGGGACAGGGGCGACACTGAAGCTTTCTTT
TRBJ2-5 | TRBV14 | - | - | CASSPGTLRETQYF | TGTGCCAGCAGCCCCGGGACTTTAAGGGAGACCCAGTACTTC
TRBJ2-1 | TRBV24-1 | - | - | CATGTSGPNEQFF | TGTGCCACCGGGACTTCAGGCCCCAATGAGCAGTTCTTC
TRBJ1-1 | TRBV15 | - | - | CATSPPGELRAFF | TGTGCCACCAGTCCGCCGGGGGAACTCCGGGCTTTCTTT
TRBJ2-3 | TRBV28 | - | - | CASSEGGSGTDTQYF | TGTGCCAGCAGCGAAGGGGGTTCGGGCACAGATACGCAGTATTTT
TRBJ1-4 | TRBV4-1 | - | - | CASSQDPGGDNEKLFF | TGCGCCAGCAGCCAAGACCCCGGGGGGGATAATGAAAAACTGTTTTTT
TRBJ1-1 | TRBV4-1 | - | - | CASSHLTANTEAFF | TGCGCCAGCAGCCACCTGACAGCGAACACTGAAGCTTTCTTT
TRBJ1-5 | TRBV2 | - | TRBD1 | CASSDWKGAGSNQPQHF | TGTGCCAGCAGTGATTGGAAGGGGGCTGGGAGCAATCAGCCCCAGCATTTT
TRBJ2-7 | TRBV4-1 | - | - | CASSQGGGDSTYEQYF | TGCGCCAGCAGCCAAGGGGGCGGTGACAGTACCTACGAGCAGTACTTC
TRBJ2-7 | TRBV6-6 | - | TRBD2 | CASSLANGRNYEQYF | TGTGCCAGCAGTCTAGCCAACGGGAGGAACTACGAGCAGTACTTC
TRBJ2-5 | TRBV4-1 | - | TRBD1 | CASSDRAYETQYF | TGCGCCAGTTCGGACAGGGCATATGAGACCCAGTACTTC
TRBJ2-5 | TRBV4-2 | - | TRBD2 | CASSQGPLAGETQYF | TGTGCCAGCAGCCAAGGCCCCCTAGCGGGGGAGACCCAGTACTTC
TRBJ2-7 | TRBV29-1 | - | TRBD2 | CSVEGEGLYEQYF | TGCAGCGTTGAAGGGGAGGGGTTGTACGAGCAGTACTTC